The subject of this entry is one T cell receptor (beta chain). Antigen: not known. Extraction of RNA preceded its reverse transcription into cDNA, which served as the sequencing template. Generated by immunoSEQ multiplex PCR, the TCRdb table keeps only in-frame clones and is missing some. The repertoire consists of 110,000 to 150,000 clones, with roughly 61% occurring once and the leading ten covering 6.4%. Punch biopsies of lesional scalp, plus peripheral blood, were taken from alopecia areata patients. The data stem from a study of CD8+ T cells in alopecia areata. Overall study context: Treated patients were dosed with oral tofacitinib, taking 5 to 10 mg twice daily. General study points: Normal skin's resident alphabeta T cells are sequenced alongside lesional scalp T cells.

CDR1 is SGHTA, CDR2 FQGNSA, per germline. CDR3 size: 13 residues. Trimming removed 2 bases at V and 5 bases at J, with 9 bases between. The chain has TRBV7-2 and TRBJ2-5; D not resolved. This specimen was CD4+ T cells sorted from blood, taken at week 0. This clonotype was sampled from a human donor with alopecia areata. This CDR3 is CASSLLGRETQYF. The DNA for the CDR3 is TGTGCCAGCAGCTTACTCGGGCGGGAGACCCAGTACTTC. Combining the CDR3 with reference TRBV7-2 and TRBJ2-5 gives the whole variable domain GAGVSQSPSNKVTEKGKDVELRCDPISGHTALYWYRQSLGQGLEFLIYFQGNSAPDKSGLPSDRFSAERTGGSVSTLTIQRTQQEDSAVYLCASSLLGRETQYFGPGTRLLVL.